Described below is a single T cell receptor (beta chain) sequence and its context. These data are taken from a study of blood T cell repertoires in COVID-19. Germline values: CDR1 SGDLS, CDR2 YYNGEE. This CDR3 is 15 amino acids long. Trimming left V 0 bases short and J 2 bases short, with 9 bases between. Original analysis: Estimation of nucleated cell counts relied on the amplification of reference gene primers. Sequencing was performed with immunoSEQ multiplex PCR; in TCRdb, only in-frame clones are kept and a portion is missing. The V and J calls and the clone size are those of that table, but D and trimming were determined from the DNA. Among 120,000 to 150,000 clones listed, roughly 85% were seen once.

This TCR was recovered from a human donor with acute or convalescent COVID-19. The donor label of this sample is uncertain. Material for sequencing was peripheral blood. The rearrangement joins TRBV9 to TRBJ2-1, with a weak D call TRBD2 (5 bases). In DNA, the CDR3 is TGTGCCAGCAGCGTAGTGGGAGACCCCTACAATGAGCAGTTCTTC. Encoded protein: CASSVVGDPYNEQFF.